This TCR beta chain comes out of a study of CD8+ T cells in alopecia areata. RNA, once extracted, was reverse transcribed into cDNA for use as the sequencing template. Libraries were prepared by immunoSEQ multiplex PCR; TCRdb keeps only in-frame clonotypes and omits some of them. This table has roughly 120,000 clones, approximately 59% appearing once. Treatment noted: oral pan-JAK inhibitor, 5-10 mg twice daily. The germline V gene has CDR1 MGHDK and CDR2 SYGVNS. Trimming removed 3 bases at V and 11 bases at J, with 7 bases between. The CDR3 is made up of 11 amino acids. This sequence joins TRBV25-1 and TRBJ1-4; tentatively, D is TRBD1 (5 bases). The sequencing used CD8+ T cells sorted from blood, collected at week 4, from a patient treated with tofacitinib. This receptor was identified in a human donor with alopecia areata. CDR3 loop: CASSEGDKLFF. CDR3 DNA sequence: TGTGCCAGCAGTGAGGGGGACAAACTGTTTTTT.